This record concerns one TCR beta chain sequence. This clone was picked up a small number of times. Its specific antigen is unknown. Within one base of it there is no much larger clone, and no base qualities were kept. The CDR3 starts with the cysteine, ends with the phenylalanine, and has 16 residues. Of all the DNA, just the CDR3 is kept, 48 bases in frame from base 1. CDR1 and CDR2 were assigned from the germline V gene as ENHRY and SYGVKD. V loses 10 bases at its end and J loses 4 bases; junction bases beyond the gene matches: 16. Library preparation employed the immunoSEQ multiplex PCR assay. RNA was extracted from all samples and reverse transcribed into cDNA as template for TCR sequencing. First-strand cDNA was synthesized with SuperScript III using a 2:1 mix of oligo-dT and random hexamers. Amplification bias was assessed with a synthetic immune receptor repertoire, and residual bias was removed computationally. The authors processed their data as follows. Raw reads were preprocessed to remove errors, and CDR3 was defined according to IMGT conventions as the region from the conserved cysteine to phenylalanine. To get clonality, Shannon entropy was normalized by log2 of the number of productive unique TCRs and the result was subtracted from 1. Whether each scalp clone was CD4 or CD8 was inferred by checking scalp TCRbeta sequences against the CD4 and CD8 repertoires from sorted blood. Imported from immuneACCESS, the table was reduced by TCRdb to in-frame sequences with V and J called. These copies leave out some clones; in studies compared against another copy, an unresolved V gene accounts for under half, and the cause of the remainder is not known. V and J calls and clone size are copied from that table; D and trimming were computed from the DNA. The sample contains about 220,000 clones, more than 45% of them found a single time. 1.6% of the sample goes to the ten largest clones.

The meaning of the sample's time point label: roughly 27 days on oral tofacitinib. In the paper's terms, the treatment or condition label means: oral pan-JAK inhibitor, 5-10 mg twice daily. Peripheral blood and lesional scalp punch biopsies were obtained from patients with alopecia areata. PBMCs were isolated by density centrifugation and stained for CD3, CD4 and CD8, after which CD4+ and CD8+ T cells were sorted on a FACSAria. The sample is drawn from a study of CD8+ T cells in alopecia areata (dated by TCRdb to 2016 to 2019). Regarding the complete study: The treated patients took part in an open-label pilot trial in which moderate-to-severe alopecia areata was treated with oral tofacitinib at 5 to 10 mg twice daily. Tofacitinib was given for 6 to 18 months, followed by 6 months of follow-up off drug to assess delayed response and recurrence. For the treated patients, the SALT score, which quantifies what percentage of scalp surface area is affected, served as the measure of disease severity. To study T cell clonal expansion in alopecia areata, the researchers applied high-throughput TCRbeta sequencing to both the C3H/HeJ mouse model and human patients. On the human side, TCRbeta sequencing was run on scalp tissue and on sorted CD4+ and CD8+ peripheral blood T cells from healthy controls and from alopecia areata patients with either patchy or totalis/universalis disease. Biopsies were taken from tofacitinib-treated patients at baseline and again at 4 and 24 weeks into treatment, and several of those patients also had a later scalp biopsy. Scalp clonality was compared among normal scalp (n=4), patchy alopecia areata scalp (n=8), and alopecia totalis/universalis scalp (n=8). RNA came from the PAXgene miRNA kit for fixed scalp, the miRNeasy kit for PBMCs, and the RNeasy kit for mouse skin. Amplification of TCRbeta CDR3 regions was done by immunoSEQ multiplex PCR using 35 Vbeta forward primers and 13 Jbeta reverse primers. General study outcomes and caveats: Many expanded lesional clones were found to persist in scalp and blood during tofacitinib treatment, and relapse after treatment cessation may be partly explained by this persistence. Scalp clonality and the number of expanded CD8+ clones among the top 100 scalp clones were significantly decreased by tofacitinib. Compared with normal scalp, lesional scalp had higher clonality and more expanded CD8+ clones, particularly in alopecia totalis/universalis, a pattern that suggests antigenic drive. Because the treated cohort was small and included a single nonresponder, larger studies are needed to assess links between baseline CD8+ expansion and response. Shared TCR sequences between patients were less evident than in mice, which may be partly attributable to HLA diversity in the patient population. Unlike mouse skin, which is dominated by gammadelta T cells, normal human skin has resident alphabeta T cells that are also sequenced, and this complicates analysis of the scalp TCR repertoire.

The receptor chain draws on TRBV10-3 and TRBJ2-3; a stretch of 8 junction bases matches TRBD2. The sequencing used CD4+ T cells sorted from blood, collected at week 4, from a patient treated with tofacitinib. The clonotype comes from a human donor with alopecia areata. For the CDR3, the sequence is CATQLELADGADTQYF. The DNA sequence is TGTGCCACCCAACTGGAACTAGCGGACGGCGCAGATACGCAGTATTTT.